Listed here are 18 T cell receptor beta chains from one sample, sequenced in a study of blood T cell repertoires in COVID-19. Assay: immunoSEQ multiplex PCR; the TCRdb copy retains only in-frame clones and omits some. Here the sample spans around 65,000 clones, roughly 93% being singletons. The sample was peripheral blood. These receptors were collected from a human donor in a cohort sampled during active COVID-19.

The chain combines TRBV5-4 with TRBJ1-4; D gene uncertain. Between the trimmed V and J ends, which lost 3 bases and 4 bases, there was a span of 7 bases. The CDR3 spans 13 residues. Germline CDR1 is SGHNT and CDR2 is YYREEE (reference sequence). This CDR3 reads CASSSGNNEKLFF. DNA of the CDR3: TGTGCCAGCAGCTCAGGAAATAATGAAAAACTGTTTTTT.

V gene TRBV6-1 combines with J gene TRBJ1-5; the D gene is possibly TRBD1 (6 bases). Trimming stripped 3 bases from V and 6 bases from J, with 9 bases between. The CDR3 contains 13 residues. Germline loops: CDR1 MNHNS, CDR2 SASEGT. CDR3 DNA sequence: TGTGCCAGCAGTGAGTCAGGGGTTCAGCCCCAGCATTTT. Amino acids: CASSESGVQPQHF.

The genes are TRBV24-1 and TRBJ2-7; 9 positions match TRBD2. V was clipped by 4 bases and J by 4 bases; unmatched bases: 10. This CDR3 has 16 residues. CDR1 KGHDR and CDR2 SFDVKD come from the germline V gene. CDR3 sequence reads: CATSDPRESGRYEQYF. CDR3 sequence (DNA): TGTGCCACCAGTGACCCCAGGGAGAGCGGGAGGTACGAGCAGTACTTC.

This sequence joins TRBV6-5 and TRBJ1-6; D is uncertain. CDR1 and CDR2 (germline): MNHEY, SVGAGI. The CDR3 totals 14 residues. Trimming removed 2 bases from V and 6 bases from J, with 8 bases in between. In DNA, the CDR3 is TGTGCCAGCAGTTACGGGCAGGCTAATTCACCCCTCCACTTT. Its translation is CASSYGQANSPLHF.

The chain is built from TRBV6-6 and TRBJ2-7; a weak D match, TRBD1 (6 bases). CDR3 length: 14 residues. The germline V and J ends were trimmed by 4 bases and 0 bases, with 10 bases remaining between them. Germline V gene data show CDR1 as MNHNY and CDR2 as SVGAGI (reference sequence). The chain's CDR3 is CASSWGRSSYEQYF. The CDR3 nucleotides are TGTGCCAGCAGTTGGGGGCGTTCCTCCTACGAGCAGTACTTC.

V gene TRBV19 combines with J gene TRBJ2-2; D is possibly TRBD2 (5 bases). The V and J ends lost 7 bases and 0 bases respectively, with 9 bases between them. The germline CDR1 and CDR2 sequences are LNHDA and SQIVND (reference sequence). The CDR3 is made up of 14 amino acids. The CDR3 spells CASNSGTNTGELFF. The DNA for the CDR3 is TGTGCCAGTAACAGCGGTACGAACACCGGGGAGCTGTTTTTT.

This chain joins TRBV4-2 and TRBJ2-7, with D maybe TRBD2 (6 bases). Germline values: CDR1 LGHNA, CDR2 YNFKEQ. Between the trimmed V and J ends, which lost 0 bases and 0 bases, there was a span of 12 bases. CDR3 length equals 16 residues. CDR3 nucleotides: TGTGCCAGCAGCCAAGACAAAGGCGGGATCTCCTACGAGCAGTACTTC. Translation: CASSQDKGGISYEQYF.

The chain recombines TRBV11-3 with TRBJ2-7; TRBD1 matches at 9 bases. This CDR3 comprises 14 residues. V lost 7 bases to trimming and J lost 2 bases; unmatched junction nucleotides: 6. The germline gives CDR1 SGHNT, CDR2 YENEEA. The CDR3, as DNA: TGTGCCAGCACCCAACAGGGGGCCCCCTACGAGCAGTACTTC. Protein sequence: CASTQQGAPYEQYF.

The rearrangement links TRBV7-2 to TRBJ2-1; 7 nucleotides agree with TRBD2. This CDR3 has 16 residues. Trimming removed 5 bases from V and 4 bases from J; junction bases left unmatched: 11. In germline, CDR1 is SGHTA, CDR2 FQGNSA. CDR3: CASSLKSGLLYNEQFF. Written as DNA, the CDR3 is TGTGCCAGCAGCCTGAAGTCGGGACTACTTTACAATGAGCAGTTCTTC.

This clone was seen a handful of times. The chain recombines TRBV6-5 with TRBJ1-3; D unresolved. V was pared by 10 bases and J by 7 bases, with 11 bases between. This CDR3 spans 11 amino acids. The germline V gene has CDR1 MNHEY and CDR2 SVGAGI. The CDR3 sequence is CATLAENTIYF. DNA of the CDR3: TGTGCCACCTTAGCCGAGAACACCATATATTTT.

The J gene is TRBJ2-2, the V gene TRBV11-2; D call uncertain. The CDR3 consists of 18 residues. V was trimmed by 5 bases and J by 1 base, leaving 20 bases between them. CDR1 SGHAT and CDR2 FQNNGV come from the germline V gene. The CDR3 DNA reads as TGTGCCAGCAGCCACGGTCTCCAAACCAAGCAGAACACCGGGGAGCTGTTTTTT. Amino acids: CASSHGLQTKQNTGELFF.

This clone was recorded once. CDR3 loop: CASTKQGSYEQYF. The CDR3 nucleotides are TGTGCCAGCACCAAACAGGGATCCTACGAGCAGTACTTC. The gene calls are TRBV28 and TRBJ2-7; perhaps TRBD1 as D (6 bases). Germline V lookup: CDR1 MDHEN, CDR2 SYDVKM. The CDR3 totals 13 residues. V lost 7 bases, J lost 1 base, and 11 bases lay in between.

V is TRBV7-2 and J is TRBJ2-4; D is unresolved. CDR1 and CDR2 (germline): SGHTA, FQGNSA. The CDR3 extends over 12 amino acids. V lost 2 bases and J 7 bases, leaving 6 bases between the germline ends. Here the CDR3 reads CASSLLRNIQYF. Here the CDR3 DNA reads TGTGCCAGCAGCTTATTGAGGAACATTCAGTACTTC.

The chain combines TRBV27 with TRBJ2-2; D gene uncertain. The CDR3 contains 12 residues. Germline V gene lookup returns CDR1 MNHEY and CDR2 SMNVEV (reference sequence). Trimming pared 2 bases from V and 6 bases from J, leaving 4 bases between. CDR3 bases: TGTGCCAGCAGTTTAGCAGCCGGGGAGCTGTTTTTT. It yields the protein CASSLAAGELFF.

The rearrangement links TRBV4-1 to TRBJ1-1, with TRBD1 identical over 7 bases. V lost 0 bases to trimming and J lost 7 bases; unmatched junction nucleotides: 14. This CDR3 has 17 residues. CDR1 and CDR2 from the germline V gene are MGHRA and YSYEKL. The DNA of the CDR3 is TGCGCCAGCAGCCAAGACCGGCGGTCCGCAGGGACAGTTGAAGCTTTCTTT. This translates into CASSQDRRSAGTVEAFF.

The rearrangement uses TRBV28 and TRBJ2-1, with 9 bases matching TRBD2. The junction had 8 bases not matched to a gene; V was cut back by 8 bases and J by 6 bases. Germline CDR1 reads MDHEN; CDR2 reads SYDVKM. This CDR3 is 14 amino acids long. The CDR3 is CASSAGGRFNEQFF. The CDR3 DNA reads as TGTGCCAGCTCGGCGGGAGGGAGATTCAATGAGCAGTTCTTC.

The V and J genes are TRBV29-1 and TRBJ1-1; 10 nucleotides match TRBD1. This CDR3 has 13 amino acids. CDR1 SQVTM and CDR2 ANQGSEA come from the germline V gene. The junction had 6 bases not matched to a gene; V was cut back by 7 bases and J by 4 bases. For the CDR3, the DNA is TGCAGCGCCGGACAGGGGGAGAGCACTGAAGCTTTCTTT. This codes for CSAGQGESTEAFF.

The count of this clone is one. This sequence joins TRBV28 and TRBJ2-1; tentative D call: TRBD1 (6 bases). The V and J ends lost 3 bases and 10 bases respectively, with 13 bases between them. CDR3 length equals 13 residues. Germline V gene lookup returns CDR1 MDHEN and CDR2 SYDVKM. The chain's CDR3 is CASSFFRGGEQFF. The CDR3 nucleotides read TGTGCCAGCAGTTTTTTCAGGGGTGGCGAGCAGTTCTTC.